This T cell receptor beta chain derives from a study of cytomegalovirus exposure and HLA in healthy donors. Only one count was recorded for this clone. What it binds is not known. Study conclusions and caveats: Rarity characterized most TCR sequences, yet some public TCRs appeared in many donors.

This PCR relied on a set of 60 Vbeta primers and 13 Jbeta primers. The method was immunoSEQ multiplex PCR; TCRdb's version includes in-frame clones alone and lacks a portion of them. The top ten clones hold over 1.5% of a sample with roughly 170,000 clones, roughly 80% of them seen once. This TCR was sampled from a man aged 45-60 years in good health and CMV-seronegative. The sequencing sample was made of PBMCs.

This CDR3 reads CASSLSTSGGADTQYF. CDR3 sequence (DNA): TGTGCCAGCAGCTTATCGACTAGCGGGGGGGCAGATACGCAGTATTTT. The rearrangement uses TRBV7-9 and TRBJ2-3; 14 bases match TRBD2. Germline V gives CDR1 SEHNR, CDR2 FQNEAQ (reference sequence). The junction had 2 bases not matched to a gene; V was cut back by 2 bases and J by 4 bases. The CDR3 is 16 residues long.